At least ten counts were recorded for the clone carrying this T cell receptor beta chain. Its target is not known. Researchers attached unique molecular identifiers to individual cDNA molecules. TCRdb independently ran MiXCR on the 5' RACE reads; one entry per CDR3 protein. The repertoire holds about 40,000 distinct CDR3 sequences, about 5.3% seen once, with about 6.1% in the top ten. The data are from a study of early T cells in non-severe SARS-CoV-2 infection. Across the study: Sequenced bulk RNA came from whole blood that was unsorted, and chains were unpaired. Points from the study as a whole: Using VDJdb, the matching emphasized anti-spike CD8 responses while missing private and CD4 specificities.

Germline lookup yields CDR1 DFQATT and CDR2 SNEGSKA (reference sequence). The CDR3 is 14 amino acids. Trimming cost V 6 bases and J 6 bases; bases outside gene matches: 9. The sample in question was whole blood, obtained at baseline. The V gene is TRBV20-1, the J gene TRBJ2-7, with 12 nucleotides matching TRBD2. The sequence was obtained from an adult who was a healthcare worker with PCR-confirmed SARS-CoV-2 infection or an uninfected control (not recorded which). The CDR3 is CSASRLAGGSEQYF. CDR3 DNA sequence: TGCAGTGCCAGTCGTCTAGCGGGAGGGTCCGAGCAGTACTTC.